The clone carrying this TCR beta chain showed up just a few times. The sorted Tregs were CD4+CD25+CD127-/low cells. TCRdb fed the 5' RACE reads into MiXCR, producing one record per CDR3 protein. The sample shows fewer than 65,000 distinct CDR3 sequences, about 20% of them seen only once. Germline values: CDR1 MGHDK, CDR2 SYGVNS. V gave up 2 bases and J gave up 8 bases, with 13 bases separating them. The CDR3 consists of 14 residues. The V and J genes are TRBV25-1 and TRBJ2-1; D may be TRBD2 (6 bases). The sequencing sample was made of tumor-infiltrating Tregs sorted from the breast tumor. The TCR comes from a female donor with breast cancer. The DNA of the CDR3 is TGTGCCAGCAGTGAACCCCTCGGGGAGGATGAGCAGTTCTTC. Translation: CASSEPLGEDEQFF.